This T cell receptor beta chain was captured in a study of T-cell memory formation after mild COVID-19. Study overall: Largely donor-specific TCR clusters were found.

UMIs and sample barcodes were carried by the TCR alpha and TCR beta cDNA libraries that 5'RACE produced using constant-segment primers. Via MiXCR, TCRdb re-called the 5' RACE reads, giving one row per CDR3 protein. The data contain more than 450,000 distinct CDR3 sequences, over 15% of them singletons. Details on this clonotype: Its antigen is unidentified.

This CDR3 region has 18 residues. Germline assignment: CDR1 ENHRY and CDR2 SYGVKD. V dropped 4 bases and J dropped 0; count of bases not matched to a gene: 6. Findings and caveats of the study: The study found contracting CD4+ clones mainly in CM and EM and contracting CD8+ clones in EMRA. CD4/CD8 balance characterized clones contracting day 15 to 85, and CD4+ skew characterized later expanders.

Sequencing used PBMCs or a T cell subset sorted from them (not recorded which). This clonotype was sampled from an adult woman who had mild COVID-19 (a few samples of this study predate the infection). Cell type and time point are not known. V is TRBV10-3 and J is TRBJ2-6; 10 nucleotides match TRBD1. The CDR3: CAISGGQGTHSGANVLTF. The CDR3 DNA reads TGTGCCATCAGTGGGGGACAGGGGACCCACTCTGGGGCCAACGTCCTGACTTTC.